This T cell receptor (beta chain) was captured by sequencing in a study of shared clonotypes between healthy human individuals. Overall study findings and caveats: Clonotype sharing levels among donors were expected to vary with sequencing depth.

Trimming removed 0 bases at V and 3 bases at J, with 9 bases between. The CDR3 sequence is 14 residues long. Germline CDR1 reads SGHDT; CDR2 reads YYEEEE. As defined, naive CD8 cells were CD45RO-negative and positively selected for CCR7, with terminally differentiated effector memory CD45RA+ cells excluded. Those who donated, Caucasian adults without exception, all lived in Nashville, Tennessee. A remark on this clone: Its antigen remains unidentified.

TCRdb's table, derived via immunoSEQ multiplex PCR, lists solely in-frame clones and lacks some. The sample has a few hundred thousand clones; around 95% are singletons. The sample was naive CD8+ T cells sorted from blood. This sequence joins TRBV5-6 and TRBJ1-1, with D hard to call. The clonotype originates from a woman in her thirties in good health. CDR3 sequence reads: CASSLVSDYTEAFF. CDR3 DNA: TGTGCCAGCAGCTTGGTATCGGATTACACTGAAGCTTTCTTT. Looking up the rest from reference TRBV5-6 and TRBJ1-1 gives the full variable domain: DAGVTQSPTHLIKTRGQQVTLRCSPKSGHDTVSWYQQALGQGPQFIFQYYEEEERQRGNFPDRFSGHQFPNYSSELNVNALLLGDSALYLCASSLVSDYTEAFFGQGTRLTVV.